Each of the 25 T cell receptor beta chains below was sequenced from the same sample in a study of PD-1 blockade in classical Hodgkin lymphoma. As for time point: cycle 4 day 1 (C4D1), after more than five weeks of nivolumab. Every single patient, without exception, relapsed after autologous stem cell transplantation, and brentuximab vedotin exposure varied. Negative selection with magnetic separation was used to purify CD4+ T cells from thawed PBMCs. Libraries were prepared by immunoSEQ multiplex PCR; TCRdb keeps only in-frame clonotypes and omits some of them. The table lists around 30,000 clones, more than 85% of them singletons. This sample comprised CD4+ T cells from blood, obtained before the fourth cycle of nivolumab. These receptors all stem from a human donor with classical Hodgkin lymphoma.

The chain joins TRBV10-1 to TRBJ1-4, with D possibly matching TRBD1 (6 bases). With 7 bases removed from V and 1 base from J, the gap between germline ends came to 13 bases. CDR1 and CDR2 (germline): WNHNN, SYGVQD (reference sequence). This CDR3 spans 15 amino acids. Here the CDR3 DNA reads TGCGCCAGCAAAAAGCGGGACAAAACTAATGAAAAACTGTTTTTT. Translation gives CASKKRDKTNEKLFF.

The gene calls are TRBV27 and TRBJ2-4, with 8 nucleotides matching TRBD1. Germline CDR1 and CDR2: MNHEY and SMNVEV (reference sequence). J was trimmed by 6 bases and V by 5 bases; bases with no gene match: 3. The CDR3 runs 13 residues. CDR3 sequence reads: CASSRQGPNIQYF. CDR3 sequence (DNA): TGTGCCAGCAGTAGACAGGGGCCAAACATTCAGTACTTC.

J is TRBJ2-2 and V is TRBV7-9, with 11 bases identical to TRBD2. CDR3 length equals 15 residues. Losses at the gene ends were 5 bases for V and 5 bases for J; bases not matched to a gene: 4. Germline assignment: CDR1 SEHNR and CDR2 FQNEAQ (reference sequence). The CDR3 DNA is TGTGCCAGCAGCATACTAGCGGGAGTTACCGGGGAGCTGTTTTTT. Protein: CASSILAGVTGELFF.

This clone was detected once. The J gene is TRBJ2-3, the V gene TRBV6-5, with D perhaps TRBD1 (6 bases). Trimming shortened V by 4 bases and J by 2 bases, and 10 bases separated the two germline ends. The CDR3 consists of 14 residues. Germline CDR1 and CDR2: MNHEY and SVGAGI. CDR3: CASSLWTVTDTQYF. CDR3 sequence (DNA): TGTGCCAGCAGTTTATGGACAGTCACAGATACGCAGTATTTT.

The chain couples TRBV30 to TRBJ2-5; a possible D gene is TRBD1 (6 bases). The CDR3 spans 16 residues. Germline CDR1 and CDR2: GTSNPN and SVGIG (reference sequence). The germline V and J ends were trimmed by 5 bases and 0 bases, with 19 bases remaining between them. CDR3 loop: CAWGTRKNKYQETQYF. Written as DNA, the CDR3 is TGTGCCTGGGGGACAAGAAAAAACAAGTACCAAGAGACCCAGTACTTC.

The J gene is TRBJ1-1, the V gene TRBV9; D is ambiguous. V was trimmed by 3 bases and J by 2 bases, leaving 8 bases between them. The CDR3 consists of 13 residues. Per germline, CDR1 SGDLS and CDR2 YYNGEE. The CDR3: CASSASLNTEAFF. The CDR3 DNA is TGTGCCAGCAGCGCGTCTTTAAACACTGAAGCTTTCTTT. The full variable domain, rest sourced from reference TRBV9 and TRBJ1-1, is DSGVTQTPKHLITATGQRVTLRCSPRSGDLSVYWYQQSLDQGLQFLIQYYNGEERAKGNILERFSAQQFPDLHSELNLSSLELGDSALYFCASSASLNTEAFFGQGTRLTVV.

The gene calls are TRBV7-9 and TRBJ2-7; 9 nucleotides match TRBD1. V gave up 5 bases and J gave up 4 bases; unmatched junction bases: 12. The CDR3 is 16 amino acids. Looked up from germline, CDR1 is SEHNR and CDR2 is FQNEAQ (reference sequence). CDR3: CASSPALRDRDYEQYF. CDR3 coding DNA: TGTGCCAGCAGCCCAGCCCTCCGGGACAGGGATTACGAGCAGTACTTC.

The chain uses TRBV27 and TRBJ1-5; the D gene is possibly TRBD1 (6 bases). Per germline, CDR1 MNHEY and CDR2 SMNVEV (reference sequence). V was trimmed by 6 bases and J by 4 bases, leaving 16 bases between them. This CDR3 has 15 amino acids. The CDR3 nucleotides are TGTGCCAGCAGAAGGGGGGACATTACAAATCAGCCCCAGCATTTT. Amino acids: CASRRGDITNQPQHF.

The rearrangement links TRBV27 to TRBJ1-1, with D perhaps matching TRBD1 (5 bases). V was cut by 2 bases and J by 4 bases, with 14 bases left in between. From germline, CDR1 is MNHEY and CDR2 SMNVEV (reference sequence). CDR3 size: 15 residues. The CDR3 sequence: CASSLVGRGVTEAFF. CDR3 DNA sequence: TGTGCCAGCAGTTTAGTTGGGAGGGGTGTCACTGAAGCTTTCTTT.

The rearrangement uses TRBV20-1 and TRBJ2-7; D gene uncertain. V was trimmed by 5 bases and J by 1 base, leaving 6 bases between them. Germline V gene sequence: CDR1 DFQATT, CDR2 SNEGSKA (reference sequence). The CDR3 is 11 amino acids. The CDR3 coding sequence is TGCAGTGCTCAGAGTTCCTACGAGCAGTACTTC. It specifies CSAQSSYEQYF.

This sequence joins TRBV19 and TRBJ2-3; 8 bases match TRBD1. Losses at the gene ends were 5 bases for V and 8 bases for J; bases not matched to a gene: 15. The CDR3 totals 16 residues. Germline CDR1 is LNHDA and CDR2 is SQIVND (reference sequence). In nucleotides, the CDR3 is TGTGCCAGTAGTCCAGGGGGCGCCCGGCCGGCGGGTACGCAGTATTTT. Amino acid sequence: CASSPGGARPAGTQYF.

The rearrangement links TRBV7-8 to TRBJ1-3, with D hard to call. With 5 bases removed from V and 0 bases from J, the gap between germline ends came to 20 bases. This CDR3 has 18 residues. CDR1 and CDR2 from the germline V gene are SGHVS and FQNEAQ. CDR3 bases: TGTGCCAGCAGCATAGGCGTCGTCCCTGGGTTCTCTGGAAACACCATATATTTT. The encoded protein is CASSIGVVPGFSGNTIYF.

A few counts support this clone. The chain carries TRBV7-2 and TRBJ1-5; no definite D call. Germline CDR1 is SGHTA and CDR2 is FQGNSA. This CDR3 region has 16 residues. V lost 6 bases to trimming and J lost 0 bases, with 15 bases between them. The DNA for the CDR3 is TGTGCCAGCAGTTCCCGAGACGGGAATAGCAATCAGCCCCAGCATTTT. This gives the protein CASSSRDGNSNQPQHF.

This chain uses TRBV5-6 with TRBJ2-7; TRBD1 matches at 7 bases. The trim removed 4 bases at V and 9 bases at J, leaving 16 bases unmatched. There are 15 residues in the CDR3. The V gene's germline CDR1 is SGHDT and CDR2 YYEEEE. CDR3 nucleotides: TGTGCCAGCAGCAACCGGGACAGAGATGTACGAGGGCAGTACTTC. Its protein is CASSNRDRDVRGQYF.

This chain joins TRBV27 and TRBJ1-1; D gene unclear. The CDR3 is made up of 15 amino acids. The germline V gene encodes CDR1 MNHEY and CDR2 SMNVEV (reference sequence). Between the trimmed V and J ends, which lost 0 bases and 1 base, there was a span of 9 bases. The CDR3 region is CASSLSTYPNTEAFF. Written as DNA, the CDR3 is TGTGCCAGCAGTTTATCTACCTACCCGAACACTGAAGCTTTCTTT.

The chain carries TRBV19 and TRBJ2-7, with D tentatively TRBD2 (6 bases). Germline CDR1 is LNHDA and CDR2 is SQIVND (reference sequence). The CDR3 is 16 amino acids. With 1 base removed from V and 0 bases from J, the gap between germline ends came to 13 bases. DNA for the CDR3: TGTGCCAGTAGTATAGCGGGGGTCGGATCCTCCTACGAGCAGTACTTC. Its translation: CASSIAGVGSSYEQYF.

This sequence joins TRBV5-1 and TRBJ2-1; D unresolved. V gave up 0 bases and J gave up 4 bases, with 8 bases separating them. The CDR3 length is 14 residues. Per the germline V gene, CDR1 is SGHRS and CDR2 is YFSETQ. CDR3 loop: CASSLDAGYNEQFF. Written as DNA, the CDR3 is TGCGCCAGCAGCTTGGATGCAGGTTACAATGAGCAGTTCTTC.

On this clone: This CDR3 is also generated by other DNA sequences in the sample. This sequence joins TRBV28 and TRBJ2-3, with 8 bases identical to TRBD2. CDR1 MDHEN and CDR2 SYDVKM come from the germline V gene. This CDR3 region has 14 residues. V shed 6 bases, J shed 2 bases, and the junction held 4 bases outside the gene matches. The CDR3 here is CASSLAGTTDTQYF. Written as DNA, the CDR3 is TGTGCCAGCAGCTTAGCGGGGACCACAGATACGCAGTATTTT.

The chain employs TRBV11-1 and TRBJ2-1; a possible D gene is TRBD2 (6 bases). This CDR3 is built from 16 residues. In germline, CDR1 is SGHAT, CDR2 FQDESV (reference sequence). V lost 3 bases, J lost 4 bases, and 16 bases lay in between. For the CDR3, the DNA is TGTGCCAGCAGCTTCAACCCGGGACTGCATTACAATGAGCAGTTCTTC. This encodes CASSFNPGLHYNEQFF.

The gene calls are TRBV11-2 and TRBJ2-2; 9 bases are shared with TRBD2. The CDR3 contains 15 residues. From germline, CDR1 is SGHAT and CDR2 FQNNGV. Unmatched junction bases numbered 8, after V lost 6 bases and J lost 6 bases. Here the CDR3 reads CASRVSGSLAGELFF. CDR3 sequence (DNA): TGTGCCAGCAGGGTTAGCGGGAGTTTGGCCGGGGAGCTGTTTTTT.

The chain links TRBV27 to TRBJ2-5; the D is unclear. The CDR3 has 9 amino acids. CDR1 and CDR2 from the germline V gene are MNHEY and SMNVEV (reference sequence). Between the trimmed V and J ends, which lost 2 bases and 12 bases, there was a span of 4 bases. As DNA, the CDR3 is TGTGCCAGCAGTTTAGAGAAGTACTTC. Translating it yields CASSLEKYF.

The V call is TRBV18, the J call TRBJ1-5, with 9 nucleotides matching TRBD1. CDR1 and CDR2 from the germline V gene are KGHSH and LQKENI. This CDR3 contains 16 residues. V lost 4 bases to trimming and J lost 2 bases; unmatched junction nucleotides: 6. The CDR3 DNA is TGTGCCAGCTCACGAGGGACAGGGTCGGGCAATCAGCCCCAGCATTTT. This sequence encodes CASSRGTGSGNQPQHF.

The CDR3 sequence: CASSERPGQRYYEQYF. The CDR3 DNA reads TGCGCCAGCAGTGAGCGTCCGGGACAGCGGTACTACGAGCAGTACTTC. The chain recombines TRBV10-2 with TRBJ2-7, with 7 bases fitting TRBD1. The CDR3 is made up of 16 amino acids. After removal of 2 bases from V and 3 bases from J, the junction contained 10 bases not matched to a gene. Germline lookup yields CDR1 WSHSY and CDR2 SAAADI.

This rearrangement joins TRBV27 to TRBJ2-3; D not resolved. Germline lookup yields CDR1 MNHEY and CDR2 SMNVEV (reference sequence). V lost 6 bases and J 2 bases, leaving 18 bases between the germline ends. The CDR3 consists of 16 residues. Here the CDR3 reads CASRALWAHDTDTQYF. The CDR3 DNA reads as TGTGCCAGCAGGGCGCTTTGGGCACACGACACAGATACGCAGTATTTT.

The gene calls are TRBV5-4 and TRBJ2-2; 8 nucleotides match TRBD2. J lost 8 bases, V lost 4 bases, and 13 bases had no gene match. Germline values: CDR1 SGHNT, CDR2 YYREEE (reference sequence). The CDR3 contains 16 residues. In DNA, the CDR3 is TGTGCCAGCAGCCTCTCTCTAGCGGGCTTGTCAGGGGAGCTGTTTTTT. It yields the protein CASSLSLAGLSGELFF.